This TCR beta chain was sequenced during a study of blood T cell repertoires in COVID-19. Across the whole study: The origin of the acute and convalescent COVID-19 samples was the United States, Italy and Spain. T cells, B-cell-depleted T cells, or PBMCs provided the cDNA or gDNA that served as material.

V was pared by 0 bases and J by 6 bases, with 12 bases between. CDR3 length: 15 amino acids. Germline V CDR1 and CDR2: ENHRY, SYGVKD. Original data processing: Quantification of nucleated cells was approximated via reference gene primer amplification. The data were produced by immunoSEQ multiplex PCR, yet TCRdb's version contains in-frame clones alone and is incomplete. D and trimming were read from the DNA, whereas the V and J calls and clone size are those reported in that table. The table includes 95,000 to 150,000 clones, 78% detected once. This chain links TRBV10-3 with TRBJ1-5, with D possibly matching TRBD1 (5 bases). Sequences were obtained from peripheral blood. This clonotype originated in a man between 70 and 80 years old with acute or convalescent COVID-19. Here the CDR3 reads CAISESGGVSQPQHF. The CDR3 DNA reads TGTGCCATCAGTGAGTCTGGAGGGGTGAGTCAGCCCCAGCATTTT.